The source of this T cell receptor (beta chain) is a study of T cell responses to AZD1222 COVID-19 vaccine. Whole-study results and caveats: CD4 TCRs associated with vaccination spanned spike, dominating at 160-218 and 743-854. Repertoire collection took place solely once the T cell response had peaked.

Germline CDR1 MNHEY, CDR2 SVGEGT. V was shortened by 3 bases and J by 1 base, with 9 bases between the two germline ends. The CDR3 extends over 15 amino acids. This clone was seen once. Its antigen is not identified. The table came from immunoSEQ multiplex PCR; TCRdb's copy has only in-frame clones and leaves some out. The repertoire includes about 220,000 clones, 93% of them detected once, and over 0.95% sits in the top ten. The starting material was peripheral blood, obtained on day 0 of MenACWY control vaccination. This receptor was obtained from an adult in good health. The rearrangement joins TRBV6-2 or TRBV6-3 to TRBJ1-4; D unresolved. DNA of the CDR3: TGTGCCAGCAGTTATCTGGGTAGAACTAATGAAAAACTGTTTTTT. Its translation is CASSYLGRTNEKLFF.